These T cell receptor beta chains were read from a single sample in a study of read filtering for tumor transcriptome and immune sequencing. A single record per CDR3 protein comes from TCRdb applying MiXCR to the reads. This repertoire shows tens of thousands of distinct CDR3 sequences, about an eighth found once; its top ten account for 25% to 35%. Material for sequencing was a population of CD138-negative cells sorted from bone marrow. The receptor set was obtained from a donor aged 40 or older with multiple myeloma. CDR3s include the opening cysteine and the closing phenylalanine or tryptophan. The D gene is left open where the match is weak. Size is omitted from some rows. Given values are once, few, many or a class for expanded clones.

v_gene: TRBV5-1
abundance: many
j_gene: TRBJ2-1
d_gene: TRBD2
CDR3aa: CASSLAGTSVNHEQFF
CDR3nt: TGCGCCAGCAGCTTGGCCGGCACTAGCGTAAATCATGAGCAGTTCTTC

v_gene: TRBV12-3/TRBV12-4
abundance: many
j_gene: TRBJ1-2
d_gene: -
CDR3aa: CASSLSGSNYGYTF
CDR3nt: TGTGCCAGCAGTTTGTCAGGATCTAACTATGGCTACACCTTC

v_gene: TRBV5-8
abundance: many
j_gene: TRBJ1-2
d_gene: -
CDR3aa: CASSWGRDGYTF
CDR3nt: TGTGCCAGCAGCTGGGGGAGAGATGGCTACACCTTC

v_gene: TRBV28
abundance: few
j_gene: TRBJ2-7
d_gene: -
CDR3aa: CASRGSYEQYF
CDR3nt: TGTGCCAGCAGGGGATCCTACGAGCAGTACTTC

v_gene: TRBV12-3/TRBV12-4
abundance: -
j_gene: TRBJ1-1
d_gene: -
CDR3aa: CASSLWGGNTEAFF
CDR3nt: TGTGCCAGCAGTTTATGGGGAGGGAACACTGAAGCTTTCTTT

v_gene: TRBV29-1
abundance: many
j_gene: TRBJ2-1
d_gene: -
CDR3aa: CSVGFLGNEQFF
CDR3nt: TGCAGCGTTGGCTTTTTGGGGAATGAGCAGTTCTTC

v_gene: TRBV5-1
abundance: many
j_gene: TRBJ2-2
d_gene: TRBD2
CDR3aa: CASTLGASGNTGELFF
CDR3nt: TGCGCCAGCACGCTTGGAGCTAGCGGCAACACCGGGGAGCTGTTTTTT

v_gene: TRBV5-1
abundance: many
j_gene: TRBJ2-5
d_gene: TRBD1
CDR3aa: CASSPQGQETQYF
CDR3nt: TGCGCCAGCAGCCCACAGGGGCAAGAGACCCAGTACTTC

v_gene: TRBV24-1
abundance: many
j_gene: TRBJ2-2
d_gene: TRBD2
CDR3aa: CATSDPALVAGGYTGELFF
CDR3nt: TGTGCCACCAGTGACCCTGCCCTTGTAGCGGGAGGATACACCGGGGAGCTGTTTTTT

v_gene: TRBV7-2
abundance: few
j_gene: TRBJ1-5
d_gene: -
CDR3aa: CASSLQTGSNQPQHF
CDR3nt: TGTGCCAGCAGCCTTCAGACAGGTAGCAATCAGCCCCAGCATTTT

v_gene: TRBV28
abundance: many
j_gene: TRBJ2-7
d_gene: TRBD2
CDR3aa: CASSPSGLAGRRSSYEQYF
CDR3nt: TGTGCCAGCAGCCCGTCCGGACTAGCGGGCCGTAGGAGCTCCTACGAGCAGTACTTC

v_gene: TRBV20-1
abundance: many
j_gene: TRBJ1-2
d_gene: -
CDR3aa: CSARDRRASYTF
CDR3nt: TGCAGTGCTAGAGATCGTAGGGCGAGCTACACCTTC

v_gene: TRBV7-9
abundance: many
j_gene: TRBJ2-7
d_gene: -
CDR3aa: CASSLSGHPYEQYF
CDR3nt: TGTGCCAGCAGCTTATCGGGACACCCCTACGAGCAGTACTTC

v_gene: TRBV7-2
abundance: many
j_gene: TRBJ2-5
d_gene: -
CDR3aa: CASSLVQQETQYF
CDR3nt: TGTGCCAGCAGCTTAGTCCAGCAAGAGACCCAGTACTTC

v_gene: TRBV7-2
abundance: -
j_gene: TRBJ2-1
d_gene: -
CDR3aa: CTSSSMASVNNEQFF
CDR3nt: TGTACCAGCAGCTCTATGGCTAGCGTCAACAATGAGCAGTTCTTC

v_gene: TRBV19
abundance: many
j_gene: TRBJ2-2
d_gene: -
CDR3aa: CASRRLLGAGELFF
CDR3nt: TGTGCCAGTAGGCGGTTATTGGGAGCCGGGGAGCTGTTTTTT

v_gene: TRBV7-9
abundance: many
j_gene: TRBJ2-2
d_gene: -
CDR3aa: CASSLAGRMNTGELFF
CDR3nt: TGTGCCAGCAGCTTAGCAGGGCGAATGAACACCGGGGAGCTGTTTTTT

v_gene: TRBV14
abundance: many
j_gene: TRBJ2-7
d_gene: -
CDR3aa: CASSPGVVEQYF
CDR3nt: TGTGCCAGCAGCCCAGGGGTGGTTGAGCAGTACTTC

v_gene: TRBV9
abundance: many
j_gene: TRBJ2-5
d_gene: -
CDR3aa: CASSVARGNPYQETQYF
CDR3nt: TGTGCCAGCAGCGTAGCTCGGGGGAATCCGTACCAAGAGACCCAGTACTTC

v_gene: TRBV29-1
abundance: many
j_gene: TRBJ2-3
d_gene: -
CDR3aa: CSAGTVGDTQYF
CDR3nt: TGCAGCGCTGGGACTGTAGGAGATACGCAGTATTTT

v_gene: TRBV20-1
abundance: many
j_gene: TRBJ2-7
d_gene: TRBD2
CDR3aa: CSARVISRGRAEEQYF
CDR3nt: TGCAGTGCTAGAGTTATTTCTAGAGGGAGGGCAGAGGAGCAGTACTTC

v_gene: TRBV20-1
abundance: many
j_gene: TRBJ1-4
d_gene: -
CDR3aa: CSARDSGRANEKLFF
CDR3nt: TGCAGTGCTAGAGATTCCGGACGGGCTAATGAAAAACTGTTTTTT

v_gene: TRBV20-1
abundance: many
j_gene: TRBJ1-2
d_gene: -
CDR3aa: CSASNFADYGYTF
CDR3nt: TGCAGTGCTAGCAACTTTGCGGACTATGGCTACACCTTC

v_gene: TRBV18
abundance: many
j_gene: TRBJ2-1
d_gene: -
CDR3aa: CASSQSRDRSYNEQFF
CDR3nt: TGTGCCAGCTCCCAATCCAGGGATAGGTCCTACAATGAGCAGTTCTTC

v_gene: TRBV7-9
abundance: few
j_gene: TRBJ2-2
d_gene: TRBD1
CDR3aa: CASSPRDRAMNTGELFF
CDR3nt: TGTGCCAGCAGCCCCCGGGACAGGGCAATGAACACCGGGGAGCTGTTTTTT

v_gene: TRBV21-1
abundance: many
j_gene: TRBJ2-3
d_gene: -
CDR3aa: CASSKAGYQRTSAPTDTQYF
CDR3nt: TGTGCCAGCAGCAAAGCAGGCTACCAAAGGACTAGCGCGCCCACAGATACGCAGTATTTT

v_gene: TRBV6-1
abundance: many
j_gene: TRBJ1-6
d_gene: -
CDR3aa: CASRPTGDSPLHF
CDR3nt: TGTGCCAGCAGACCGACGGGGGATTCACCCCTCCACTTT

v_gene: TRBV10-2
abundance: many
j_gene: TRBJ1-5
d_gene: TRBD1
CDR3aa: CASKAGGSNQPQHF
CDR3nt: TGCGCCAGCAAGGCAGGGGGTAGCAATCAGCCCCAGCATTTT

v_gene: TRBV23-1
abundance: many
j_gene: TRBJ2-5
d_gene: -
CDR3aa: CASSQSRGRSSSRIETQYF
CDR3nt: TGCGCCAGCAGTCAATCGAGAGGTCGAAGTTCGTCAAGGATAGAGACCCAGTACTTC

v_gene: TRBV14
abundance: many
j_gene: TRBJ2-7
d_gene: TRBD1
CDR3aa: CASNRGLPYEQYF
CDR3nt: TGTGCCAGCAACAGGGGGCTACCCTACGAGCAGTACTTC

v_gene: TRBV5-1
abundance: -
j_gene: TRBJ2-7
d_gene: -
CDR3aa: CASSLDTDHLEQYF
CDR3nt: TGCGCCAGCAGCTTGGATACAGATCATCTCGAGCAGTACTTC

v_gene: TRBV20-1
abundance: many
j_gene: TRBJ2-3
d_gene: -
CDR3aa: CSASYQAQRGYDTQYF
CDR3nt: TGCAGTGCTAGCTACCAAGCCCAGCGAGGTTACGATACGCAGTATTTT

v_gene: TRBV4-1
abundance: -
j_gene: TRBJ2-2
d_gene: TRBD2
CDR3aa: CASTQGSSGSFTGELFF
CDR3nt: TGCGCCAGCACCCAGGGGTCTAGCGGGAGTTTTACCGGGGAGCTGTTTTTT

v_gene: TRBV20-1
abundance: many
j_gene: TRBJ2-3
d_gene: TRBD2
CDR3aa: CSARGGSRGGDTQYF
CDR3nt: TGCAGTGCCCGTGGGGGATCGCGGGGGGGCGATACGCAGTATTTT

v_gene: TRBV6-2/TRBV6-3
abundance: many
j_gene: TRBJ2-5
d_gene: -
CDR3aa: CASAARTPARQETQYF
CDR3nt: TGTGCCAGCGCCGCCCGGACCCCGGCGCGCCAAGAGACCCAGTACTTC

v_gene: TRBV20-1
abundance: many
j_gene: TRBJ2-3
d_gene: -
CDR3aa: CSARDLAAGTDTQYF
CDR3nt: TGCAGTGCTAGAGATCTGGCGGCTGGGACAGATACGCAGTATTTT

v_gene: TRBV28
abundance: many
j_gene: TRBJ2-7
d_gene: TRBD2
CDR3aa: CASSSGLAGLSQYF
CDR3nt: TGTGCCAGCAGTTCCGGACTAGCGGGATTGTCGCAGTACTTC

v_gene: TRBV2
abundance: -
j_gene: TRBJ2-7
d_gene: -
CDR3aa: CASWEQGHEQYF
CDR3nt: TGTGCCAGCTGGGAACAGGGCCACGAGCAGTACTTC

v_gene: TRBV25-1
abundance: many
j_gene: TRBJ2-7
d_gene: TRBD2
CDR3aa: CASSESHQREPAYEQYF
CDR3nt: TGTGCCAGCAGTGAATCCCACCAGCGGGAGCCAGCCTACGAGCAGTACTTC

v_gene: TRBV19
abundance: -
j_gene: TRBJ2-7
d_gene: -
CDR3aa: CASSHERRDGEQYF
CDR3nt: TGTGCCAGTAGCCACGAACGAAGGGATGGGGAGCAGTACTTC

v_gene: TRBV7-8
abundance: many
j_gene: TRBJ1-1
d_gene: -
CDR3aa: CASSLSATMNTEAFF
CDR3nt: TGTGCCAGCAGCTTAAGTGCTACCATGAACACTGAAGCTTTCTTT

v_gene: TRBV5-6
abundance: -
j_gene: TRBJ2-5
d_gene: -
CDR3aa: CASTPRSGAGETQYF
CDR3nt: TGTGCCAGCACCCCGCGGTCGGGGGCGGGAGAGACCCAGTACTTC

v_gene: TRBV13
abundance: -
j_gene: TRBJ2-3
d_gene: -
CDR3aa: CASSRTADTPYF
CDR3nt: TGTGCCAGCTCACGGACTGCAGATACGCCGTATTTT

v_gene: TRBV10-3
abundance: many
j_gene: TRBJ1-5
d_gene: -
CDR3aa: CAISESSGSNQPQHF
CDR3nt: TGTGCCATCAGTGAGTCGTCAGGGAGCAATCAGCCCCAGCATTTT

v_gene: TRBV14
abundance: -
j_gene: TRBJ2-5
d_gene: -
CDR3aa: CASSQDSRQETQYF
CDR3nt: TGTGCCAGCAGCCAAGATTCGCGGCAAGAGACCCAGTACTTC

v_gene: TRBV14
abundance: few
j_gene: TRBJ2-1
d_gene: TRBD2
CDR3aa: CASSPGTSGGEQFF
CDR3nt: TGTGCCAGCAGCCCGGGGACTAGCGGGGGTGAGCAGTTCTTC

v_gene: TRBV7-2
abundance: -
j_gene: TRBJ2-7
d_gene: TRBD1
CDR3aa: CASSWTTGAEYEQYF
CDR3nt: TGTGCCAGCAGCTGGACGACAGGGGCCGAGTACGAGCAGTACTTC

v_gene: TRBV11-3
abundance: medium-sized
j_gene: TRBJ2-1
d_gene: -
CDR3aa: CASSLRGSSNEQFF
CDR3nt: TGTGCCAGCAGCTTAAGGGGATCGAGTAATGAGCAGTTCTTC

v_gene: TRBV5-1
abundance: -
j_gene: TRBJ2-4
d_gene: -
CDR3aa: CASRKDSNSIQYF
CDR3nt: TGCGCCAGCAGAAAGGATAGTAACAGCATTCAGTACTTC

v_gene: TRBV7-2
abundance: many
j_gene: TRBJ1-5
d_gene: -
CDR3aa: CASSLRRALDQPQHF
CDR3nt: TGTGCCAGCAGCTTACGTAGAGCTCTTGATCAGCCCCAGCATTTT

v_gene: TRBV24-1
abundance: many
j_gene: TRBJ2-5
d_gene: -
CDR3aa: CATSDRGPWETQYF
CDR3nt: TGTGCCACCAGTGACCGCGGACCTTGGGAGACCCAGTACTTC

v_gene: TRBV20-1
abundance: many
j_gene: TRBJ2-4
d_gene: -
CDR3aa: CSARISGMAIQYF
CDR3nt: TGCAGTGCTAGAATTTCGGGGATGGCCATTCAGTACTTC

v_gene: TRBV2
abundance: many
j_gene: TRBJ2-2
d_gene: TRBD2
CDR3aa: CASRERTSGRRTGELFF
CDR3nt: TGTGCCAGCAGGGAGCGGACTAGCGGGAGAAGGACCGGGGAGCTGTTTTTT